The clone carrying this T cell receptor (beta chain) occurred once. What it binds is not known. Here immunoSEQ multiplex PCR was the method, and the copy in TCRdb shows in-frame clones only, minus some. The repertoire has more than 65,000 clones, around 90% of them found once; the top ten carry around 0.38%. The sample belongs to a study of graft-versus-host responses after intestinal transplantation. Looking at the study overall: Multivisceral, liver-intestinal, or isolated intestinal transplants were received by the recipients. Recipients uniformly received anti-thymocyte globulin induction, followed by tacrolimus and steroids for roughly 3 years. The study's findings and limits: There was an association between peak levels of circulating GvH clones and early post-transplant HvG declines. GvH clones turned up in recipient marrow; some had shown up first in ileum or blood.

Sequencing used unstimulated CD8+ T cells sorted from spleen or lymph node cells, obtained before transplant. The source is a human donor who was the organ donor for an intestinal transplant.

CDR3 region: CASRLSGTRNRIYGYTF. CDR3 sequence (DNA): TGTGCAAGTCGCTTAAGCGGGACACGGAATAGAATCTATGGCTACACCTTC. This sequence joins TRBV12-2 and TRBJ1-2. TRBV12-2 is described as a pseudogene. This CDR3 is built from 17 residues.